A single sample gave rise to the 24 T cell receptor beta chains below, sequenced in a study of OX40 agonist ivuxolimab in advanced cancers. Library preparation used the immunoSEQ multiplex PCR assay. TCRdb's version of the immuneACCESS table is confined to in-frame rearrangements and falls short of the full clone set. An unresolved V gene accounts for under half of the shortfall where checked; the remainder is of unknown origin. The sample table shows about 78,000 clones, and 87% are seen once. Jointly, the top ten make up 0.24% of the sample. Material: CD4+ or CD8+ T cells sorted from blood, obtained in a trial of the OX40 agonist ivuxolimab. The receptors shown here come from an adult with an advanced solid tumor such as melanoma, head and neck, liver or kidney cancer.

In its sample, this clone was seen a few times. V usage is TRBV7-2 and J usage is TRBJ1-1, with unresolved D. This CDR3 is 14 amino acids long. Germline loops: CDR1 SGHTA, CDR2 FQGNSA. The V and J ends lost 6 bases and 6 bases respectively, with 17 bases between them. The CDR3 loop is CASSSTWGRPEAFF. The CDR3 DNA reads TGTGCCAGCAGTTCTACATGGGGTAGGCCTGAAGCTTTCTTT.

DNA for the CDR3: TGTGCCAGCAGCTTAGGGCCTAGCGGGATGGGGGAGACCCAGTACTTC. It yields the protein CASSLGPSGMGETQYF. This sequence joins TRBV7-2 and TRBJ2-5; 9 bases line up with TRBD2. V lost 1 base to trimming and J lost 5 bases; unmatched junction nucleotides: 8. Germline values: CDR1 SGHTA, CDR2 FQGNSA. CDR3 size: 16 residues.

The V and J genes are TRBV4-1 and TRBJ2-7, with D possibly matching TRBD2 (6 bases). CDR1 and CDR2 (germline): MGHRA, YSYEKL. This CDR3 region has 14 residues. The ends were cut back, 0 bases at V and 6 bases at J, with 12 bases in the middle. The CDR3 nucleotides are TGCGCCAGCAGCCAAGAAACTAGCTCTGGCGAGCAGTACTTC. Its protein is CASSQETSSGEQYF.

This chain connects TRBV7-8 to TRBJ2-7; tentatively, D is TRBD2 (5 bases). V was cut by 7 bases and J by 6 bases, with 13 bases left in between. This CDR3 has 12 amino acids. Per germline, CDR1 SGHVS and CDR2 FQNEAQ. In nucleotides, the CDR3 is TGTGCCAGCACGGGCCCGGGATCCGAGCAGTACTTC. This sequence encodes CASTGPGSEQYF.

This chain's CDR3 is CASSLFEGGGTGELFF. The CDR3 nucleotides are TGTGCCAGCAGCTTATTTGAGGGAGGGGGGACCGGGGAGCTGTTTTTT. The chain carries TRBV7-2 and TRBJ2-2; D is possibly TRBD2 (7 bases). Per the germline V gene, CDR1 is SGHTA and CDR2 is FQGNSA. The CDR3 is 16 residues long. Trimming shortened V by 2 bases and J by 5 bases, and 15 bases separated the two germline ends.

V usage is TRBV7-2 and J usage is TRBJ2-1; D call uncertain. The CDR3 extends over 15 amino acids. CDR1 is SGHTA and CDR2 is FQGNSA in the germline V gene. V was clipped by 1 base and J by 5 bases, with 12 bases between them. The CDR3 reads CASSLVGRPNNEQFF. CDR3 in DNA: TGTGCCAGCAGCTTAGTGGGTCGACCGAACAATGAGCAGTTCTTC.

V usage is TRBV28 and J usage is TRBJ2-3; 9 nucleotides align to TRBD2. CDR3 length equals 16 residues. V lost 5 bases, J lost 2 bases, and 8 bases stayed unmatched. The germline V gene has CDR1 MDHEN and CDR2 SYDVKM. CDR3: CASSLALAGNTDTQYF. The CDR3 nucleotides read TGTGCCAGCAGTCTCGCGCTAGCGGGAAACACAGATACGCAGTATTTT. The complete variable domain, with remaining parts taken from reference TRBV28 and TRBJ2-3, reads DVKVTQSSRYLVKRTGEKVFLECVQDMDHENMFWYRQDPGLGLRLIYFSYDVKMKEKGDIPEGYSVSREKKERFSLILESASTNQTSMYLCASSLALAGNTDTQYFGPGTRLTVL.

The rearrangement joins TRBV19 to TRBJ1-2; 10 bases match TRBD1. The V segment lost 3 bases and the J segment 7 bases; nucleotides outside the gene matches: 5. CDR1 and CDR2 from the germline V gene are LNHDA and SQIVND (reference sequence). The CDR3 covers 14 residues. In DNA form, the CDR3 reads TGTGCCAGTAGTATGGACAGGGGGATGAGTGGCTACACCTTC. Its protein product is CASSMDRGMSGYTF.

The chain employs TRBV28 and TRBJ2-7; 9 bases align to TRBD1. The CDR3 extends over 16 amino acids. V dropped 2 bases and J dropped 2; count of bases not matched to a gene: 7. In germline, CDR1 is MDHEN, CDR2 SYDVKM. In nucleotides, the CDR3 is TGTGCCAGCAGTTTAATACCGGGACAGGGTCCCTACGAGCAGTACTTC. The encoded protein is CASSLIPGQGPYEQYF.

The chain is built from TRBV19 and TRBJ1-3; the D gene is possibly TRBD1 (6 bases). Germline V gene sequence: CDR1 LNHDA, CDR2 SQIVND (reference sequence). Trimming removed 1 base from V and 4 bases from J, with 8 bases in between. The CDR3 is 14 residues long. The CDR3 region has the DNA TGTGCCAGTAGTATAGCAGGGGCCGGAAACACCATATATTTT. As protein: CASSIAGAGNTIYF.

As DNA, the CDR3 is TGCGCCAGCAGCTGGGGATCGGGACAGTTTAATGAAAAACTGTTTTTT. Its protein product is CASSWGSGQFNEKLFF. This rearrangement joins TRBV5-1 to TRBJ1-4; 7 bases are a match to TRBD1. The CDR3 covers 16 residues. J was trimmed by 4 bases and V by 3 bases; bases with no gene match: 9. Germline assignment: CDR1 SGHRS and CDR2 YFSETQ.

The chain couples TRBV14 to TRBJ2-3; perhaps TRBD1 as D (6 bases). Germline CDR1 SGHDN, CDR2 FVKESK. V was trimmed by 3 bases and J by 1 base, leaving 17 bases between them. CDR3 length: 17 residues. The CDR3 sequence: CASSQWASPGGTDTQYF. CDR3 coding DNA: TGTGCCAGCAGCCAGTGGGCCTCACCAGGGGGCACAGATACGCAGTATTTT.

The chain is built from TRBV5-1 and TRBJ2-5; 8 nucleotides agree with TRBD2. The CDR3 is made up of 15 amino acids. V lost 3 bases, J lost 4 bases, and 8 bases stayed unmatched. Per the germline V gene, CDR1 is SGHRS and CDR2 is YFSETQ. The CDR3 sequence is CASSWRSGGGETQYF. The CDR3 bases are TGCGCCAGCAGCTGGCGGTCGGGAGGGGGAGAGACCCAGTACTTC.

The chain links TRBV18 to TRBJ2-5; a weak D match, TRBD1 (6 bases). The DNA end is more similar to TRBJ2-7, so the J call may be wrong. The germline gives CDR1 KGHSH, CDR2 LQKENI. The CDR3 spans 16 residues. CDR3 amino acids: CASSPPLGQGPAEQYF. The CDR3 DNA sequence: TGTGCCAGCTCACCACCTCTAGGGCAGGGGCCTGCCGAGCAGTACTTC.

This rearrangement joins TRBV7-2 to TRBJ2-7, with D unresolved. V lost 1 base and J lost 1, with 2 bases in between. Germline V gene data show CDR1 as SGHTA and CDR2 as FQGNSA. CDR3 length: 12 residues. CDR3 DNA: TGTGCCAGCAGCTTAGTTTCCTACGAGCAGTACTTC. This encodes CASSLVSYEQYF.

J is TRBJ1-5 and V is TRBV19; the D is unclear. Germline V gene lookup returns CDR1 LNHDA and CDR2 SQIVND (reference sequence). Deletions cut 1 base from V and 4 bases from J, with 5 bases between. CDR3 size: 13 residues. CDR3 residues: CASSIAENQPQHF. The CDR3 DNA follows: TGTGCCAGTAGTATAGCAGAGAATCAGCCCCAGCATTTT.

This chain connects TRBV18 to TRBJ2-4, with D possibly TRBD2 on 5 matching bases. The germline V gene encodes CDR1 KGHSH and CDR2 LQKENI. With 3 bases removed from V and 8 bases from J, the gap between germline ends came to 11 bases. CDR3 length: 13 amino acids. The DNA of the CDR3 is TGTGCCAGCTCACCGAGGAGAGCGGACATTCAGTACTTC. As protein: CASSPRRADIQYF. The whole variable domain, filled in from reference TRBV18 and TRBJ2-4, reads NAGVMQNPRHLVRRRGQEARLRCSPMKGHSHVYWYRQLPEEGLKFMVYLQKENIIDESGMPKERFSAEFPKEGPSILRIQQVVRGDSAAYFCASSPRRADIQYFGAGTRLSVL.

This chain joins TRBV7-2 and TRBJ2-1, with TRBD2 matching over 15 bases. The CDR3 sequence is 15 residues long. From germline, CDR1 is SGHTA and CDR2 FQGNSA. The trim removed 4 bases at V and 8 bases at J, leaving 3 bases unmatched. CDR3 DNA sequence: TGTGCCAGCAGCTGGGGACTAGCGGGAGGAGATGAGCAGTTCTTC. It translates to CASSWGLAGGDEQFF.

This sequence joins TRBV28 and TRBJ1-3, with TRBD1 as a possible D gene (5 bases). CDR1 is MDHEN, CDR2 SYDVKM, per germline. The CDR3 is made up of 19 amino acids. Trimming took 11 bases from V and 3 from J, leaving 32 bases between them. This CDR3 is CAWGFSILRSSRFGNTIYF. CDR3 nucleotide sequence: TGTGCCTGGGGGTTTTCGATTCTTCGAAGCTCGAGGTTTGGAAACACCATATATTTT.

This chain joins TRBV6-1 and TRBJ1-2; D perhaps matches TRBD1 (5 bases). Germline V gives CDR1 MNHNS, CDR2 SASEGT. There are 13 residues in the CDR3. The germline V and J ends were trimmed by 8 bases and 1 base, with 11 bases remaining between them. The CDR3 DNA follows: TGTGCCAGCCGCCCTGACAGTAACTATGGCTACACCTTC. Translation gives CASRPDSNYGYTF.

V usage is TRBV15 and J usage is TRBJ1-2; D call uncertain. Between the trimmed V and J ends, which lost 1 base and 2 bases, there was a span of 5 bases. This CDR3 spans 13 amino acids. Germline CDR1 and CDR2: LNHNV and YYDKDF (reference sequence). The CDR3 spells CATSRAENYGYTF. CDR3 bases: TGTGCCACCAGCAGAGCGGAGAACTATGGCTACACCTTC.

The chain recombines TRBV19 with TRBJ2-1; 14 bases map to TRBD2. The CDR3 covers 16 residues. With 3 bases clipped from V and 8 bases from J, the junction kept 6 bases outside the gene matches. The germline V gene encodes CDR1 LNHDA and CDR2 SQIVND (reference sequence). CDR3: CASSIVGTSGRHEQFF. In DNA, the CDR3 is TGTGCCAGTAGTATCGTCGGGACTAGCGGGAGACATGAGCAGTTCTTC.

The V gene is TRBV28, the J gene TRBJ1-5; unclear D gene. CDR3 length: 15 residues. V was cut by 3 bases and J by 0 bases, with 9 bases left in between. From germline, CDR1 is MDHEN and CDR2 SYDVKM. CDR3 nucleotide sequence: TGTGCCAGCAGTTTCCCCCCGGGTAGCAATCAGCCCCAGCATTTT. Residues: CASSFPPGSNQPQHF.

The V call is TRBV9, the J call TRBJ2-2, with 8 bases fitting TRBD1. V dropped 2 bases and J dropped 3; count of bases not matched to a gene: 12. This CDR3 is built from 18 residues. The germline V gene has CDR1 SGDLS and CDR2 YYNGEE. The CDR3 sequence: CASSVDPPTGADTGELFF. The CDR3 nucleotides read TGTGCCAGCAGCGTGGACCCCCCGACAGGGGCGGACACCGGGGAGCTGTTTTTT.